This entry is about one T cell receptor (beta chain). Germline values: CDR1 SGHNT, CDR2 YENEEA. The V gene lost 5 bases and the J gene lost 0 bases, with 8 bases spanning the gap. This CDR3 comprises 13 residues. The data are from a study of blood T cell repertoires in COVID-19. For the study at large: Sites across the United States, Italy and Spain contributed samples from acute and convalescent COVID-19. Nucleic acid was either cDNA or gDNA, and it came from T cells, B-cell-depleted T cells, or PBMCs.

In the original processing: From reference gene primer amplification, estimates of nucleated cell counts were derived. The data were produced by immunoSEQ multiplex PCR, yet TCRdb's version contains in-frame clones alone and is incomplete. That table supplies the V and J calls and clone size; D and trimming were determined from the DNA. The table shows 150,000 to 200,000 clones, with around nine tenths occurring only once. Input material: peripheral blood. This TCR derives from a man aged 35 to 55 with active or convalescent COVID-19. The genes are TRBV11-3 and TRBJ2-7; D is unresolved. CDR3 in amino acids: CASSRELSYEQYF. The CDR3 bases are TGTGCCAGCAGCCGAGAGCTCTCCTACGAGCAGTACTTC.